This TCR beta chain comes out of a study of blood T cell repertoires in COVID-19. This clone is a singleton in its sample. How the authors handled the data: Reference gene primer amplification gave nucleated cell count estimates. Clones were sequenced by immunoSEQ multiplex PCR, and TCRdb holds only the in-frame ones, with some missing. From that table come the V and J calls and clone size; the DNA was used to work out D and trimming. The sample contains 190,000 or so clones, just under 85% of which appear only once. The source is a human donor with acute or convalescent COVID-19. The donor label of this sample is uncertain. The sequenced material came from peripheral blood.

This chain's CDR3 is CASSLQQGESPLHF. The CDR3 DNA is TGTGCCAGCAGTTTACAACAGGGCGAGTCACCCCTCCACTTT. The chain has TRBV28 and TRBJ1-6, with TRBD1 as a possible D gene (6 bases). This CDR3 contains 14 residues. Trimming removed 2 bases at V and 10 bases at J, with 12 bases between. Germline assignment: CDR1 MDHEN and CDR2 SYDVKM.